This TCR beta chain was identified during a study of T cell responses to AZD1222 COVID-19 vaccine. Study-wide background: Second-dose intervals near 4 or 12 weeks were combined.

The method was immunoSEQ multiplex PCR; TCRdb's version includes in-frame clones alone and lacks a portion of them. The sample lists 120,000 to 150,000 clones, 90% to 95% occurring once. V lost 0 bases, J lost 6 bases, and 18 bases lay in between. Germline assignment: CDR1 LNHNV and CDR2 YYDKDF (reference sequence). The CDR3 consists of 16 residues. This rearrangement joins TRBV15 to TRBJ2-7; perhaps D is TRBD1 or TRBD2 (5 bases each). The sequencing here drew on peripheral blood, taken on day 0 of AZD1222 vaccination. This clonotype was obtained from an adult in good health. CDR3 sequence reads: CATSRELSSGLGEQYF. CDR3 in DNA: TGTGCCACCAGCAGAGAACTCTCCTCGGGGCTAGGCGAGCAGTACTTC.